The rows below give T cell receptor beta chains drawn from one sample of a study of blood T cell repertoires in COVID-19. The protocol was immunoSEQ multiplex PCR, while the TCRdb copy is restricted to in-frame clones and leaves out a portion. The repertoire includes 120,000 to 150,000 clones, about nine tenths of them detected once, and around 26% sits in the top ten. The material sequenced was peripheral blood. These receptors all come from a human donor in a cohort sampled during active COVID-19. CDR3s include the opening cysteine and the closing phenylalanine or tryptophan. The D gene is left open where the match is weak. Expanded clones get a size class; other rows say once, few or many, or leave the size out.

abundance,d_gene,v_gene,j_gene,CDR3aa,CDR3nt
-,-,TRBV4-3,TRBJ2-5,CASSPTGLETQYF,TGCGCCAGCAGCCCTACAGGGCTGGAGACCCAGTACTTC
-,TRBD2,TRBV9,TRBJ2-3,CASSVSSGGVTQYF,TGTGCCAGCAGCGTCTCTAGCGGGGGGGTTACGCAGTATTTT
-,-,TRBV9,TRBJ1-6,CASSVAGLRSPLHF,TGTGCCAGCAGCGTGGCAGGCTTAAGGTCACCCCTCCACTTT
-,-,TRBV24-1,TRBJ1-2,CATAGGDTGIYGYTF,TGTGCCACCGCTGGGGGGGATACAGGGATCTATGGCTACACCTTC
once,-,TRBV7-9,TRBJ2-7,CASSLDAGPYEQYF,TGTGCCAGCAGCTTAGATGCGGGCCCCTACGAGCAGTACTTC
-,-,TRBV10-3,TRBJ1-2,CAISVGQLIDGYTF,TGTGCCATCAGTGTAGGACAGCTTATTGACGGCTACACCTTC
-,-,TRBV7-9,TRBJ2-1,CASSSGRGYNEQFF,TGTGCCAGCAGCTCGGGCAGGGGCTACAATGAGCAGTTCTTC
once,TRBD2,TRBV6-5,TRBJ2-1,CASRGAGGYNEQFF,TGTGCCAGCAGAGGGGCGGGGGGGTACAATGAGCAGTTCTTC
-,-,TRBV3-1/TRBV3-2,TRBJ2-3,CASSHLSGHRTDTQYF,TGTGCCAGCAGCCATCTGTCGGGACACCGCACAGATACGCAGTATTTT
-,TRBD1,TRBV2,TRBJ2-5,CAGGTGQETQYF,TGTGCCGGAGGGACAGGCCAAGAGACCCAGTACTTC
-,-,TRBV4-1,TRBJ2-1,CASSHLSSYNEQFF,TGCGCCAGCAGCCACCTGAGCTCCTACAATGAGCAGTTCTTC
-,-,TRBV13,TRBJ1-1,CASSLEDRGTEAFF,TGTGCCAGCAGCTTAGAGGACAGAGGCACTGAAGCTTTCTTT
-,TRBD1,TRBV4-3,TRBJ2-2,CASSQRGDRALTGELFF,TGCGCCAGCAGCCAACGGGGGGACAGGGCTCTCACCGGGGAGCTGTTTTTT
-,-,TRBV7-6,TRBJ2-5,CASSAHPGETQYF,TGTGCCAGCAGCGCGCACCCAGGGGAGACCCAGTACTTC
-,TRBD2,TRBV7-6,TRBJ2-7,CASSSRTSGSEQYF,TGTGCCAGCAGCTCCCGGACTAGCGGTTCAGAGCAGTACTTC
-,TRBD1,TRBV7-9,TRBJ1-2,CASSPGQGAGGYTF,TGTGCCAGCAGCCCCGGACAGGGGGCTGGGGGCTACACCTTC
once,-,TRBV29-1,TRBJ1-1,CSGGLWEAEAFF,TGCAGCGGAGGACTGTGGGAGGCTGAAGCTTTCTTT
-,TRBD1,TRBV20-1,TRBJ2-7,CSASDRGANEQYF,TGCAGTGCTAGTGACAGGGGCGCAAACGAGCAGTACTTC
-,TRBD1,TRBV30,TRBJ2-7,CAWSEDRGERELYEQYF,TGTGCCTGGAGTGAGGACAGGGGTGAAAGGGAACTTTACGAGCAGTACTTC
-,-,TRBV14,TRBJ1-4,CASSQGVGTLGINEKLFF,TGTGCCAGCAGCCAAGGCGTAGGCACTCTGGGCATTAATGAAAAACTGTTTTTT
-,-,TRBV6-5,TRBJ1-5,CASRRGNQPQHF,TGTGCCAGCAGGAGGGGCAATCAGCCCCAGCATTTT
-,-,TRBV5-6,TRBJ1-2,CASSPENINYGYTF,TGTGCCAGCAGCCCCGAGAATATTAACTATGGCTACACCTTC